This record looks at one T cell receptor (beta chain) sequence and its context. The data derive from a study of blood T cell repertoires in COVID-19. Background on the study: Spain, Italy and the United States supplied samples that represented acute and convalescent COVID-19. The analysed material was cDNA or gDNA that came from T cells, B-cell-depleted T cells, or PBMCs.

How the authors handled the data: It was from reference gene primer amplification that nucleated cell counts were estimated. TCRdb's copy holds only in-frame clones and misses some; the assay was immunoSEQ multiplex PCR. V and J calls and clone size follow that table, whereas D and trimming were derived from the DNA. Counted here are 200,000 to 300,000 clones, 87% occurring once; the ten biggest clones make up 2% to 2.5%. Germline lookup yields CDR1 SGHRS and CDR2 YFSETQ. V trimming: 4 bases; J trimming: 9 bases; junction bases outside the gene matches: 12. The length of the CDR3 is 15 residues. Sequenced material: peripheral blood. This chain uses TRBV5-1 with TRBJ2-1; the match to TRBD2 covers 8 bases. This sequence originates from a woman between 50 and 59 years old with acute or convalescent COVID-19. The CDR3 bases are TGCGCCAGCAGCCTGGCGGGAGCGGGAGCTTCTGAGCAGTTCTTC. Translating gives CASSLAGAGASEQFF.